This T cell receptor beta chain was captured in a study of Ad26.COV2.S vaccination and SARS-CoV-2 variants. Background on the study: Donor had been placed in the Ad26.COV2.S arm of the COV1001 trial. Study observations and caveats: Individuals receiving vaccine had higher spike-specific TCR breadth than placebo recipients did. A substantial breadth of spike-specific CD8+ and CD4+ T cell responses after vaccination has been reported.

Treatment meaning: roughly 20 received Ad26.COV2.S at low or high dose, single or two shots; about 5 received placebo; per-sample allocation not given. Specimens were obtained on day 63 following the first vaccine or placebo injection. As to this clone: Its target is not known.

CDR3 length: 15 residues. The germline V gene encodes CDR1 MNHNY and CDR2 SVGAGI (reference sequence). The V end lost 7 bases, the J end lost 2 bases, and 17 bases lay between the germline ends. Generated by immunoSEQ multiplex PCR, the TCRdb table keeps only in-frame clones and is missing some. The repertoire holds about 350,000 clones, approximately 90% seen once, with around 5% in the top ten. The genes are TRBV6-6 and TRBJ1-1; D possibly corresponds to TRBD1 (6 bases). The origin of this receptor is a person aged 18-65 years who received the Ad26.COV2.S COVID-19 vaccine or a placebo. The sequencing used peripheral blood, collected in a trial of Ad26.COV2.S vaccine versus placebo. The CDR3 DNA follows: TGTGCCAGCAACTGGGGCGGGGGCGGCAACACTGAAGCTTTCTTT. Translated: CASNWGGGGNTEAFF.